The present T cell receptor (beta chain) was sequenced within a study of T cells after yellow fever vaccination. Study conclusions and caveats: At around 95% for CD4 and about 88% for CD8, most primary-vaccination clones showed up again after the booster. A weaker secondary response peaked on day 5, the primary on day 15.

This clonotype was counted at least ten times. What it binds is unknown. TCRdb redid the calling of the 5' RACE reads with MiXCR, one entry per CDR3 protein. The profile shows roughly 520,000 distinct CDR3 sequences, 21% of them singletons. Trimming shortened V by 0 bases and J by 1 base, and 22 bases separated the two germline ends. Looked up from germline, CDR1 is MGHRA and CDR2 is YSYEKL. The CDR3 has 21 amino acids. The chain recombines TRBV4-1 with TRBJ2-6, with D perhaps TRBD2 (7 bases). This sequence was found in a man in his late teens or twenties who received the YFV17D yellow fever vaccine. Sequences were derived from PBMCs, sampled 21 days after the first yellow fever vaccination. CDR3 nucleotides: TGCGCCAGCAGCCAAGATTTTCGGGGGGCGCGGCTATCTTCTGGGGCCAACGTCCTGACTTTC. It translates to CASSQDFRGARLSSGANVLTF.